This TCR beta chain was found in a study of control samples from healthy donors and cancer patients. Germline-derived CDR1 and CDR2 are SQVTM and ANQGSEA. This CDR3 comprises 12 residues. Unmatched junction bases numbered 1, after V lost 4 bases and J lost 4 bases. Clones were sequenced by immunoSEQ multiplex PCR, and TCRdb holds only the in-frame ones, with some missing. This sample carries 100,000 to 150,000 clones, just under 95% of them seen once, and the ten largest clones take 4.5% to 7%. The chain joins TRBV29-1 to TRBJ1-2; 9 bases are a match to TRBD1. The source of this sequence is a man aged 18 to 29 in good health. The sequencing input was blood. The CDR3 DNA follows: TGCAGCGTTGTGGACAGGGGCTATGGCTACACCTTC. Its translation is CSVVDRGYGYTF.